This T cell receptor (beta chain) was profiled in a study of blood T cell repertoires in COVID-19. Germline-derived CDR1 and CDR2 are SGHNT and YENEEA. V lost 0 bases and J 6 bases, leaving 11 bases between the germline ends. The CDR3 is 15 residues long. Clones were read by immunoSEQ multiplex PCR, and TCRdb kept only the in-frame ones, dropping some. The sample lists about 140,000 clones; approximately 83% were seen once. This sequence was found in a man in his 70s who had been exposed to COVID-19. Sequencing was done on a sample of PBMCs or T cells enriched from blood (not recorded which). The chain employs TRBV11-3 and TRBJ1-4, with D hard to call. This CDR3 is CASSLDRDTYEKLFF. The CDR3 DNA reads as TGTGCCAGCAGCTTAGATCGTGACACGTATGAAAAACTGTTTTTT.